This T cell receptor (beta chain) was recovered during a study of siplizumab effects on memory and regulatory T cells. Points from the study as a whole: In unstimulated cells, naive T cells appeared more diverse than memory T cells and seemed major alloresponse contributors. In siplizumab conditions, mappable alloreactive CD4+ clones averaged about 64% Treg-derived, against 26.9% in controls. Among sequences traceable to unstimulated CD4+ memory cells, alloreactive ones were significantly reduced by siplizumab.

Concerning this clone itself: Its antigen is not identified.

Assaying covered about 10^5 TCR templates per sample. Generated by immunoSEQ multiplex PCR, the TCRdb table keeps only in-frame clones and is missing some. The sample carries roughly 100,000 clones, roughly 97% recorded once. Germline V gene sequence: CDR1 SGHTA, CDR2 FQGNSA. The CDR3 totals 13 residues. V gave up 2 bases and J gave up 7 bases, with 11 bases separating them. The TCR sequence derives from a human donor in good health. Sample: naive CD4+ T cells sorted from blood. The chain carries TRBV7-2 and TRBJ1-1; D gene unclear. Here the CDR3 DNA reads TGTGCCAGCAGCTTAACGTCAGTCCATGAAGCTTTCTTT. Its protein is CASSLTSVHEAFF.